One and the same sample provided the 17 T cell receptor beta chains below, sequenced in a study of CD8 T cells in ankylosing spondylitis. Study conclusions and caveats: Characteristic of ankylosing spondylitis blood, it appeared, was a TCR beta motif comprising roughly eight highly homologous variants.

No antigens are known for them. One entry per CDR3 protein, called by TCRdb with MiXCR from the 5' RACE reads. Of 100,000 to 150,000 distinct CDR3 sequences detected, about 15% appear once; the ten largest clones hold roughly a third. Sequencing input: blood, either unsorted or a sorted T cell fraction (not recorded which). The receptors come from a male donor with ankylosing spondylitis.

This clonotype was observed a few times. This chain connects TRBV7-6 to TRBJ2-3; 8 bases map to TRBD1. The CDR3 spans 14 residues. From germline, CDR1 is SGHVS and CDR2 FNYEAQ. Trimming cost V 11 bases and J 0 bases; bases outside gene matches: 7. Here the CDR3 reads CASQGAYSTDTQYF. The CDR3 DNA sequence: TGTGCCTCGCAGGGGGCCTATAGCACAGATACGCAGTATTTT. Full variable domain (remainder filled in from reference TRBV7-6 and TRBJ2-3): GAGVSQSPRYKVTKRGQDVALRCDPISGHVSLYWYRQALGQGPEFLTYFNYEAQQDKSGLPNDRFSAERPEGSISTLTIQRTEQRDSAMYRCASQGAYSTDTQYFGPGTRLTVL.

The rearrangement uses TRBV7-9 and TRBJ1-3, with D hard to call. The CDR3 contains 13 residues. The V end was cut by 5 bases, the J end by 3 bases, with 8 bases between. In germline, CDR1 is SEHNR, CDR2 FQNEAQ (reference sequence). Written as DNA, the CDR3 is TGTGCCAGCAGCCAGGACGGTGGAAACACCATATATTTT. It is translated as CASSQDGGNTIYF.

This chain links TRBV6-5 with TRBJ2-1, with D uncertain. Germline loops: CDR1 MNHEY, CDR2 SVGAGI. The CDR3 is 13 amino acids. V lost 2 bases to trimming and J lost 6 bases, with 8 bases between them. DNA for the CDR3: TGTGCCAGCAGTTACAAGACTCCCAATGAGCAGTTCTTC. It specifies CASSYKTPNEQFF.

This clonotype was found a few times. V is TRBV7-3 and J is TRBJ2-2; D not certain. The CDR3 contains 17 residues. Germline V gene lookup returns CDR1 SGHTA and CDR2 FQGTGA. V lost 0 bases and J lost 7, with 18 bases in between. The CDR3 reads CASSLTPWPVPGGELFF. The CDR3 DNA reads as TGTGCCAGCAGCTTAACCCCCTGGCCTGTCCCGGGCGGGGAGCTGTTTTTT.

This clonotype was seen a handful of times. The chain combines TRBV5-1 with TRBJ2-6; tentative D call: TRBD2 (5 bases). V was pared by 4 bases and J by 0 bases, with 26 bases between. The CDR3 loop spans 21 amino acids. The germline gives CDR1 SGHRS, CDR2 YFSETQ. As DNA, the CDR3 is TGCGCCAGCAGCGAAGGTGTCGGGGTTATCCTTCCCCTCTCTGGGGCCAACGTCCTGACTTTC. Amino acid sequence: CASSEGVGVILPLSGANVLTF.

In its sample, this clonotype was seen a few times. The chain joins TRBV27 to TRBJ1-5; perhaps TRBD1 as D (5 bases). The CDR3 runs to 14 residues. V lost 5 bases, J lost 3 bases, and 11 bases lay in between. Germline V lookup: CDR1 MNHEY, CDR2 SMNVEV (reference sequence). The CDR3 region is CASSPRQNNQPQHF. The CDR3 nucleotides are TGTGCCAGCAGTCCCCGACAGAACAATCAGCCCCAGCATTTT.

The chain carries TRBV6-5 and TRBJ2-7; a weak D match, TRBD2 (6 bases). Germline V gene data show CDR1 as MNHEY and CDR2 as SVGAGI. With 0 bases removed from V and 6 bases from J, the gap between germline ends came to 9 bases. The CDR3 loop spans 13 amino acids. CDR3 sequence: CASSYSAGIEQYF. The CDR3 nucleotides read TGTGCCAGCAGTTACTCGGCGGGGATCGAGCAGTACTTC.

The chain couples TRBV11-2 to TRBJ2-1; maybe TRBD1 (6 bases). The length of the CDR3 is 15 residues. Germline values: CDR1 SGHAT, CDR2 FQNNGV. Trimming removed 5 bases at V and 7 bases at J, with 18 bases between. The CDR3 bases are TGTGCCAGCAGCGTTTTCAGAGGGGGTGTGAATGAGCAGTTCTTC. It yields the protein CASSVFRGGVNEQFF.

The chain uses TRBV29-1 and TRBJ2-7; the match to TRBD2 covers 10 bases. The junction had 2 bases not matched to a gene; V was cut back by 6 bases and J by 3 bases. The V gene's germline CDR1 is SQVTM and CDR2 ANQGSEA. This CDR3 spans 12 amino acids. The chain's CDR3 is CSVEREGYEQYF. CDR3 nucleotide sequence: TGCAGCGTCGAGCGGGAGGGCTACGAGCAGTACTTC.

This clonotype was observed a few times. This chain links TRBV20-1 with TRBJ2-5, with a weak D call TRBD2 (5 bases). Per the germline V gene, CDR1 is DFQATT and CDR2 is SNEGSKA (reference sequence). This CDR3 contains 15 residues. V dropped 1 base and J dropped 5 bases, with 17 bases sitting between them. The CDR3 protein is CSARGPGLPGETQYF. The CDR3 DNA is TGCAGTGCTAGAGGCCCCGGACTGCCGGGGGAGACCCAGTACTTC.

The chain is built from TRBV29-1 and TRBJ2-3, with 12 positions matching TRBD2. The junction had 4 bases not matched to a gene; V was cut back by 3 bases and J by 0 bases. Germline CDR1 is SQVTM and CDR2 is ANQGSEA. The CDR3 has 16 amino acids. The CDR3 sequence is CSVDRLAGVSTDTQYF. The CDR3 bases are TGCAGCGTTGACCGACTAGCGGGGGTTAGCACAGATACGCAGTATTTT.

About this clonotype: One junction end does not reproduce the germline sequence, and a read error may be involved. V and J are TRBV5-5 and TRBJ1-1; D uncertain. CDR1 and CDR2 (germline): SGHKS, YYEKEE (reference sequence). The CDR3 contains 11 residues. The CDR3 sequence is CGSHANTEAFF. The CDR3 region has the DNA TGTGGCAGCCACGCGAACACTGAAGCTTTCTTT.

By sample fraction, this clonotype is hyperexpanded. This chain joins TRBV6-2 or TRBV6-3 and TRBJ2-1; 9 nucleotides match TRBD2. V shed 6 bases, J shed 8 bases, and the junction held 8 bases outside the gene matches. The CDR3 runs to 14 residues. Germline-derived CDR1 and CDR2 are MNHEY and SVGEGT. CDR3 region: CASSPGLAIHEQFF. The CDR3 DNA is TGTGCCAGCAGCCCGGGACTAGCAATCCATGAGCAGTTCTTC.

The chain uses TRBV4-1 and TRBJ1-2, with no clear D. This CDR3 is 13 amino acids long. Trimming left V 0 bases short and J 2 bases short, with 4 bases between. Germline CDR1 MGHRA, CDR2 YSYEKL. The CDR3 region is CASSQDQNYGYTF. The CDR3 nucleotides read TGCGCCAGCAGCCAAGACCAAAACTATGGCTACACCTTC.

The J gene is TRBJ1-2, the V gene TRBV7-9; D unresolved. The CDR3 length is 15 residues. V dropped 2 bases and J dropped 3 bases, with 13 bases sitting between them. The germline V gene has CDR1 SEHNR and CDR2 FQNEAQ (reference sequence). Here the CDR3 DNA reads TGTGCCAGCAGCTTATACAGCACGAAGGACTATGGCTACACCTTC. It codes for CASSLYSTKDYGYTF.

This clonotype was detected only a few times. The chain links TRBV12-3 or TRBV12-4 to TRBJ2-7; TRBD1 might be the D (5 bases). V lost 3 bases to trimming and J lost 3 bases, with 15 bases between them. CDR3 length: 15 residues. CDR3 in DNA: TGTGCCAGCAGTTTTTACGACAGCGAAAACTACGAGCAGTACTTC. Protein: CASSFYDSENYEQYF.

This clonotype was counted many times. This chain connects TRBV29-1 to TRBJ2-3; TRBD1 aligns across 10 bases. V shed 6 bases and J 2 bases; nucleotides not matched to a gene: 5. Germline CDR1 reads SQVTM; CDR2 reads ANQGSEA. The CDR3 is 14 residues long. The CDR3 loop reads CSVTGTGDTDTQYF. CDR3 DNA sequence: TGCAGCGTGACCGGGACAGGGGACACAGATACGCAGTATTTT.